Below are 9 T cell receptor beta chains sequenced from a single sample in a study of molecular identifiers for immune sequencing clone quantification. TCRdb reanalysed the PCR reads using MiXCR and keeps one entry per CDR3 protein. The profile shows over 85,000 distinct CDR3 sequences, around 23% of them singletons. The sequenced material came from naive CD8+ T cells from blood, with Jurkat cell RNA spiked in. Documented subset: FACS-sorted CD8+CD4-CCR7+CD45RA+ naive T cells. These receptors were collected from a human donor in good health. Some libraries in this study had Jurkat cell RNA spiked in.

This clonotype was recorded many times. V is TRBV19 and J is TRBJ2-5; 8 bases map to TRBD1. The V segment lost 5 bases and the J segment 5 bases; nucleotides outside the gene matches: 10. CDR3 length: 15 amino acids. Germline-derived CDR1 and CDR2 are LNHDA and SQIVND (reference sequence). In DNA form, the CDR3 reads TGTGCCAGTAGTGAGGCAGGGGGCCGACTGGAGACCCAGTACTTC. It is translated as CASSEAGGRLETQYF.

In this sample, this clonotype turned up many times. The conserved closing phenylalanine or tryptophan is absent in this CDR3, likely reflecting a read error. It is unclear where the CDR3 begins or ends on the DNA, so no DNA is shown, and the CDR3 is as TCRdb lists it. CDR3 sequence: CASIRRGLAEAAL. V is TRBV28 and J is TRBJ2-3; the table's D call of TRBD2 was not tested on the DNA. Termini included, the CDR3 measures 13 amino acids. Germline V CDR1 and CDR2: MDHEN, SYDVKM.

The chain recombines TRBV4-3 with TRBJ1-6; 8 positions agree with TRBD1. The junction had 14 bases not matched to a gene; V was cut back by 3 bases and J by 4 bases. The CDR3 has 19 amino acids. The germline V gene has CDR1 LGHNA and CDR2 YSLEER. CDR3 amino acids: CASSHLRPRTGFYNSPLHF. CDR3 nucleotide sequence: TGCGCCAGCAGCCACCTCCGACCGCGGACAGGGTTTTATAATTCACCCCTCCACTTT.

This clonotype turned up a few times. The chain employs TRBV27 and TRBJ1-3; a possible D gene is TRBD1 (6 bases). Germline loops: CDR1 MNHEY, CDR2 SMNVEV (reference sequence). The CDR3 has 13 residues. The ends were cut back, 5 bases at V and 3 bases at J, with 8 bases in the middle. CDR3 DNA: TGTGCCAGCAGTACAGGGCTTGGAAACACCATATATTTT. Its translation: CASSTGLGNTIYF.

This clonotype has a count of ten or more. The chain carries TRBV28 and TRBJ2-5; D call uncertain. CDR1 and CDR2 from the germline V gene are MDHEN and SYDVKM. V dropped 2 bases and J dropped 4 bases, with 20 bases sitting between them. This CDR3 is 17 amino acids long. CDR3: CASSLGMTPLLVETQYF. The DNA of the CDR3 is TGTGCCAGCAGTTTAGGGATGACCCCATTACTTGTAGAGACCCAGTACTTC.

This clonotype came up many times. This chain joins TRBV5-6 and TRBJ1-1; 9 bases fit TRBD1. Germline values: CDR1 SGHDT, CDR2 YYEEEE. V shed 4 bases, J shed 1 base, and the junction held 8 bases outside the gene matches. The CDR3 has 16 residues. The CDR3 DNA sequence: TGTGCCAGCAGCCCTCCCGGGACAGGGAAGAACACTGAAGCTTTCTTT. Protein product: CASSPPGTGKNTEAFF.

This clonotype occurred many times. This chain connects TRBV29-1 to TRBJ1-1; D is uncertain. From germline, CDR1 is SQVTM and CDR2 ANQGSEA. V was pared by 6 bases and J by 2 bases, with 7 bases between. The CDR3 contains 11 residues. CDR3 sequence reads: CSVRLNTEAFF. CDR3 in DNA: TGCAGCGTAAGACTCAACACTGAAGCTTTCTTT.

Turning to this clonotype: A read error may be the cause here, since a much bigger clone is one base away. The gene calls are TRBV7-6 and TRBJ2-1; weak D call: TRBD2 (5 bases). Looked up from germline, CDR1 is SGHVS and CDR2 is FNYEAQ. CDR3 length: 12 residues. CDR3 in DNA: TGTGCCAGCAGCCCGAGGGAGAGTGAGCAGCTCTTC. Its protein product is CASSPRESEQLF.

This clonotype has at least ten counts. The chain carries TRBV27 and TRBJ2-1; 8 nucleotides match TRBD2. Per germline, CDR1 MNHEY and CDR2 SMNVEV (reference sequence). The CDR3 sequence is 16 residues long. Trimming removed 0 bases from V and 7 bases from J; junction bases left unmatched: 8. CDR3: CASSLSIAGSQNEQFF. DNA of the CDR3: TGTGCCAGCAGTTTATCGATAGCGGGGAGCCAAAATGAGCAGTTCTTC.